The 12 T cell receptor beta chains in this list originate from one sample, sequenced in a study of blood T cell repertoires in COVID-19. Profiled with immunoSEQ multiplex PCR; TCRdb holds only in-frame clones, not every one. The sample lists 79,000 or so clones, 85% seen once, with 9.5% to 12% in the top ten. Sequencing used peripheral blood. All receptors come from a man in his sixties with COVID-19, enrolled during active disease.

The table lists this clone with a few counts. The chain employs TRBV6-5 and TRBJ2-1, with D possibly being TRBD1 (6 bases). CDR1 MNHEY and CDR2 SVGAGI come from the germline V gene. The CDR3 covers 12 residues. Trimming shortened V by 6 bases and J by 8 bases, and 11 bases separated the two germline ends. CDR3 sequence reads: CASSPGHYEQFF. The CDR3 bases are TGTGCCAGCAGCCCGGGACACTATGAGCAGTTCTTC.

This clone was counted a single time. This chain joins TRBV5-4 and TRBJ1-6; 7 bases match TRBD1. V lost 4 bases, J lost 14 bases, and 15 bases stayed unmatched. The germline V gene encodes CDR1 SGHNT and CDR2 YYREEE (reference sequence). The CDR3 is made up of 15 amino acids. The CDR3 reads CASSPSQGPRKSLHF. The CDR3 DNA reads TGTGCCAGCAGCCCTTCACAGGGGCCGCGGAAATCCCTCCACTTT.

The rearrangement joins TRBV19 to TRBJ2-5, with TRBD2 matching over 7 bases. V trimming: 3 bases; J trimming: 0 bases; junction bases outside the gene matches: 4. CDR1 is LNHDA and CDR2 is SQIVND in the germline V gene (reference sequence). There are 15 residues in the CDR3. The CDR3 loop is CASSIRGGHQETQYF. The DNA of the CDR3 is TGTGCCAGTAGTATTCGCGGGGGTCACCAAGAGACCCAGTACTTC.

The chain has TRBV4-2 and TRBJ2-3; a weak D match, TRBD2 (5 bases). Trimming stripped 0 bases from V and 3 bases from J, with 10 bases between. The CDR3 is 15 amino acids. Germline V gene sequence: CDR1 LGHNA, CDR2 YNFKEQ. CDR3 loop: CASSQDSVQTDTQYF. As DNA, the CDR3 is TGTGCCAGCAGCCAAGATAGCGTCCAAACAGATACGCAGTATTTT.

This chain connects TRBV13 to TRBJ2-1; TRBD1 agrees at 9 bases. Germline lookup yields CDR1 PRHDT and CDR2 FYEKMQ (reference sequence). The CDR3 runs to 15 residues. Trimming at V came to 6 bases and at J to 9 bases, leaving 12 bases not matched to a gene. The CDR3 coding sequence is TGTGCCAGCAGTTGGGGACAGGGTGGAGTAGGTGAGCAGTTCTTC. Amino acids: CASSWGQGGVGEQFF.

This chain links TRBV19 with TRBJ2-2; 7 bases fit TRBD2. Germline CDR1 LNHDA, CDR2 SQIVND (reference sequence). This CDR3 region has 14 residues. V lost 4 bases and J lost 6; bases outside the gene matches: 5. The CDR3 bases are TGTGCCAGTAGTACCCCGCGGGGGTCCGGGGAGCTGTTTTTT. It translates to CASSTPRGSGELFF.

About this clone: Additional DNA sequences in this sample encode the identical CDR3. The V gene is TRBV24-1, the J gene TRBJ2-3; perhaps TRBD2 as D (5 bases). Germline V lookup: CDR1 KGHDR, CDR2 SFDVKD. The CDR3 has 13 residues. Trimming removed 9 bases from V and 2 bases from J, with 11 bases in between. The CDR3 protein is CATEGADTDTQYF. CDR3 DNA: TGTGCCACCGAGGGAGCCGACACAGATACGCAGTATTTT.

CDR3 protein: CAISAPGNYGYTF. For the CDR3, the DNA is TGTGCCATCAGTGCTCCAGGGAACTATGGCTACACCTTC. This rearrangement joins TRBV10-3 to TRBJ1-2; D perhaps matches TRBD1 (5 bases). V was pared by 4 bases and J by 2 bases, with 8 bases between. The CDR3 consists of 13 residues. The germline gives CDR1 ENHRY, CDR2 SYGVKD.

This rearrangement joins TRBV2 to TRBJ2-3; 7 nucleotides align to TRBD1. This CDR3 spans 13 amino acids. Germline trimming cut 5 bases from V and 4 bases from J; bases unmatched to any gene: 3. The germline V gene encodes CDR1 SNHLY and CDR2 FYNNEI. The CDR3 DNA sequence: TGTGCCAGCAGTACAGGGGTGGCAGATACGCAGTATTTT. Its protein is CASSTGVADTQYF.

This chain connects TRBV15 to TRBJ2-5; D uncertain. CDR3 length: 14 amino acids. Germline CDR1 reads LNHNV; CDR2 reads YYDKDF (reference sequence). Trimming cost V 0 bases and J 0 bases, with 5 bases left between them. In nucleotides, the CDR3 is TGTGCCACCAGCAGAGATCAGAACCAAGAGACCCAGTACTTC. Residues: CATSRDQNQETQYF.

The rearrangement links TRBV5-1 to TRBJ1-6, with 9 positions matching TRBD1. With 4 bases clipped from V and 7 bases from J, the junction kept 6 bases outside the gene matches. Germline CDR1 SGHRS, CDR2 YFSETQ. The CDR3 is 15 residues long. The DNA for the CDR3 is TGCGCCAGCAGCACCTCGGACAGGGGAAATTCACCCCTCCACTTT. It specifies CASSTSDRGNSPLHF.

V and J are TRBV27 and TRBJ2-1; TRBD2 matches at 9 bases. From germline, CDR1 is MNHEY and CDR2 SMNVEV (reference sequence). This CDR3 contains 15 residues. V was pared by 4 bases and J by 4 bases, with 5 bases of the junction left unmatched. The CDR3 is CASSSPSGMYNEQFF. The CDR3 DNA sequence: TGTGCCAGCAGTTCCCCTAGCGGGATGTACAATGAGCAGTTCTTC.